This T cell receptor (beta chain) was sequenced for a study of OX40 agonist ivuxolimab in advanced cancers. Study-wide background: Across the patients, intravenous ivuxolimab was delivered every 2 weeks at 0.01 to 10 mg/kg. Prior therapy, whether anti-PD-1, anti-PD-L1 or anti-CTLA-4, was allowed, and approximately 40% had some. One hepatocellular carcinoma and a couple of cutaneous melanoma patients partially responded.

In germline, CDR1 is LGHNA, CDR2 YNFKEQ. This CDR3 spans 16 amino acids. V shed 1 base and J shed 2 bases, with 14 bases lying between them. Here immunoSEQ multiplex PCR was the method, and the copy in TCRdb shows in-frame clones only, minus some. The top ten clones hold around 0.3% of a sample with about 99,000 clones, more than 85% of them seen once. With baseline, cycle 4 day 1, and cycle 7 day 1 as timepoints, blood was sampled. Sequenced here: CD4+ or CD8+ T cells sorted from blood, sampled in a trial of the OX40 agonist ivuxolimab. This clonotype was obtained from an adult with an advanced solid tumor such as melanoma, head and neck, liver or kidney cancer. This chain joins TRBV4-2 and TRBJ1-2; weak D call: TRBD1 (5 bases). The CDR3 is CASSQAEGERNYGYTF. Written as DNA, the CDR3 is TGTGCCAGCAGCCAAGCGGAAGGGGAAAGAAACTATGGCTACACCTTC.